At least ten counts were recorded for the clone carrying this T cell receptor (beta chain). 5'RACE generated cDNA with 10-nucleotide random UMIs. From 15-18 subjects, over 180 million TCR-beta sequences were obtained in each sequencing run. Via MiXCR, TCRdb re-called the 5' RACE reads, giving one row per CDR3 protein. The table shows under 60,000 distinct CDR3 sequences, with approximately 5.8% occurring only once. J lost 4 bases, V lost 1 base, and 5 bases had no gene match. Germline CDR1 reads SNHLY; CDR2 reads FYNNEI. The CDR3 has 15 residues. The source of the sample is a study of neurological immune-mediated disorders. Study-level information: A relapsing-remitting course was seen in about 90% of the roughly 35 multiple sclerosis patients and a secondary progressive course in 3.

Source material: CD4+ T cells from blood. The receptor was derived from a woman aged 18-30 years with multiple sclerosis. The chain recombines TRBV2 with TRBJ1-2; the match to TRBD1 covers 8 bases. CDR3 bases: TGTGCCAGCAGTGAAGGACAGGGGAACCCCTATGGCTACACCTTC. Its protein product is CASSEGQGNPYGYTF.